This T cell receptor (beta chain) was recovered during a study of beta chain features in type 1 diabetes. Germline-derived CDR1 and CDR2 are KGHSH and LQKENI. The V end was cut by 2 bases, the J end by 1 base, with 8 bases between. The length of the CDR3 is 14 residues. The study reverse transcribed the entire isolated RNA, so it sequenced expressed TCRB transcripts. Sequencing used immunoSEQ multiplex PCR; TCRdb keeps in-frame clones, though not all of them. The sample gives 970,000 or so clones, about 17% of which show up once; around 0.02% is in the top ten. The sequence was obtained from a woman under 30 in good health. Sequencing was done on a sample of naive CD4+ T cells from blood. The J gene is TRBJ1-1, the V gene TRBV18; the D gene is possibly TRBD1 (6 bases). CDR3 in DNA: TGTGCCAGCTCACCAGCCAGGGGGAACACTGAAGCTTTCTTT. Amino acid sequence: CASSPARGNTEAFF.